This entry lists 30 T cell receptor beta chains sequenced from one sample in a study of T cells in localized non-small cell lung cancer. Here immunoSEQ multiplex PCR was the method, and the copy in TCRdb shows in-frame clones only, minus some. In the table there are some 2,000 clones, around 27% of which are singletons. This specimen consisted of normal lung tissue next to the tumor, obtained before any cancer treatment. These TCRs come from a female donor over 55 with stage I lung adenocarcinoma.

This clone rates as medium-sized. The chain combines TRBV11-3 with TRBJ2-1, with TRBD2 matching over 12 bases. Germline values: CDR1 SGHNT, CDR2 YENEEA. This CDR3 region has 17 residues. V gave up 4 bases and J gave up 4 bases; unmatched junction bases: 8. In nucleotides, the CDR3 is TGTGCCAGCAGCTCCCGGACTAGCGGGACGGTATACAATGAGCAGTTCTTC. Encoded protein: CASSSRTSGTVYNEQFF. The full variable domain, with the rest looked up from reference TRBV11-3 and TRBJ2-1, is EAGVVQSPRYKIIEKKQPVAFWCNPISGHNTLYWYLQNLGQGPELLIRYENEEAVDDSQLPKDRFSAERLKGVDSTLKIQPAELGDSAVYLCASSSRTSGTVYNEQFFGPGTRLTVL.

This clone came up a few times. DNA of the CDR3: TGTGCCAGCAGTGGGAGCACAGGGCGCGGCTACACCTTC. This codes for CASSGSTGRGYTF. The chain couples TRBV6-8 to TRBJ1-2; a weak D match, TRBD1 (6 bases). Germline assignment: CDR1 MNHGY and CDR2 SAAAGT. V gave up 5 bases and J gave up 8 bases, with 15 bases separating them. The CDR3 runs 13 residues.

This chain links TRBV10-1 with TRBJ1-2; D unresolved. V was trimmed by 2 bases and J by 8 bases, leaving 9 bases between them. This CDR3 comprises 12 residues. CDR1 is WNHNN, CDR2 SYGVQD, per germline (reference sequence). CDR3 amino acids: CASSESGVGYTF. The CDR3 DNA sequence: TGCGCCAGCAGTGAGAGCGGTGTCGGCTACACCTTC.

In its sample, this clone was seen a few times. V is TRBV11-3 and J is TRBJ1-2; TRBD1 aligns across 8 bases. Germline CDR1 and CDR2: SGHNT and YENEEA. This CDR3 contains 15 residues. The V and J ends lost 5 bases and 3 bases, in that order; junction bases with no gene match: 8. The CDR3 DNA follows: TGTGCCAGCAGCCCTTACCCAGGGGGCGACTATGGCTACACCTTC. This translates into CASSPYPGGDYGYTF.

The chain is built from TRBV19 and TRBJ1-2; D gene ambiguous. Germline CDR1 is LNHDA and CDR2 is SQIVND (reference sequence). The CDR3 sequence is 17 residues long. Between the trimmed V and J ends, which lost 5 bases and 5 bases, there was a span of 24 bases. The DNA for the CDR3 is TGTGCCAGTAGTTGGGCCCCTGGGCAGAAGATACTTTATGGCTACACCTTC. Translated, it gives CASSWAPGQKILYGYTF.

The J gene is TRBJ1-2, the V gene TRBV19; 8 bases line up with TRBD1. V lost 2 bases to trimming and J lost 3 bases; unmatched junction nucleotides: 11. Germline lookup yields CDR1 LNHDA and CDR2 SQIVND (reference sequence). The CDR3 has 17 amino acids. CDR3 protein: CASSIRQGARGDYGYTF. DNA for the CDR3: TGTGCCAGTAGTATACGTCAGGGGGCGCGAGGCGACTATGGCTACACCTTC.

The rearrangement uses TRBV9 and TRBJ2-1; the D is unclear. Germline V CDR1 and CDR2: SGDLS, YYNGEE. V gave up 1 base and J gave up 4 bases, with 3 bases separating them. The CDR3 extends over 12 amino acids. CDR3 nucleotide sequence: TGTGCCAGCAGCGTAAATTACAATGAGCAGTTCTTC. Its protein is CASSVNYNEQFF.

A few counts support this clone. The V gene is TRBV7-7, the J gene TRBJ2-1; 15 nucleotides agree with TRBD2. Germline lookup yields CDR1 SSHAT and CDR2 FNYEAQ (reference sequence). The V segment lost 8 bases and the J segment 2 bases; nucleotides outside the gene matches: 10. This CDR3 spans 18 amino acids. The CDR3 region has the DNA TGTGCCAGCTTGGGACTAGCGGGGGGTCAAAACGCCTACAATGAGCAGTTCTTC. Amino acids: CASLGLAGGQNAYNEQFF. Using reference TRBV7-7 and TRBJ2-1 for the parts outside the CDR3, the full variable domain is GAGVSQSPRYKVTKRGQDVTLRCDPISSHATLYWYQQALGQGPEFLTYFNYEAQPDKSGLPSDRFSAERPEGSISTLTIQRTEQRDSAMYRCASLGLAGGQNAYNEQFFGPGTRLTVL.

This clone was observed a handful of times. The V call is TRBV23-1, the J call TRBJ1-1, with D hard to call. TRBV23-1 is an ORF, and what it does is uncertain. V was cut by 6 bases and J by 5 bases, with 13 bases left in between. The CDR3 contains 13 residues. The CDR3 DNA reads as TGCGCCAGCAGCTTGCAACAGAGGACTGAAGCTTTCTTT. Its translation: CASSLQQRTEAFF.

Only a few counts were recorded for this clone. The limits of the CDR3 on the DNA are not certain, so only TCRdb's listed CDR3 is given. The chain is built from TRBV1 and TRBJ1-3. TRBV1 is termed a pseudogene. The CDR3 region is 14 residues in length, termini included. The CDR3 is CARFGWGYGNTIYF.

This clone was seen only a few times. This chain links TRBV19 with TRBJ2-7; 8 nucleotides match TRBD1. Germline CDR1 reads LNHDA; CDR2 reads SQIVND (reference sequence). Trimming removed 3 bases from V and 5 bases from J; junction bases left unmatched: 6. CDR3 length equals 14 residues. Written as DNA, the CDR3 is TGTGCCAGTAGTATTCAGGGGGCGCCCCACGAGCAGTACTTC. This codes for CASSIQGAPHEQYF.

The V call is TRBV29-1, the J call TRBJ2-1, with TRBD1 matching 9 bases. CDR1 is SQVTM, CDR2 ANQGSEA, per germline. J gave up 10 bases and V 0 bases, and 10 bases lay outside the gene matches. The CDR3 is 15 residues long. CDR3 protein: CSVEEGGQGFGEQFF. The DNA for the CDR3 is TGCAGCGTTGAAGAAGGAGGACAGGGGTTTGGCGAGCAGTTCTTC.

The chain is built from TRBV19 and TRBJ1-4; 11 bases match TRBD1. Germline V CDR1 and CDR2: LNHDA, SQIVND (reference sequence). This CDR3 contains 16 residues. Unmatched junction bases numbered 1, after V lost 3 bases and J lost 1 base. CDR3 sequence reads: CASSMGQGGTNEKLFF. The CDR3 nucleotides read TGTGCCAGTAGTATGGGACAGGGGGGAACTAATGAAAAACTGTTTTTT.

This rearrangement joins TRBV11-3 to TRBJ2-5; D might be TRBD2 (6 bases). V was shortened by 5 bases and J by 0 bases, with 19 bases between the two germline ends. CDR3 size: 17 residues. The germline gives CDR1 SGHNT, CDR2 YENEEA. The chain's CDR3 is CASSLGPGLMYQETQYF. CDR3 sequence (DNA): TGTGCCAGCAGCCTCGGGCCGGGACTCATGTACCAAGAGACCCAGTACTTC.

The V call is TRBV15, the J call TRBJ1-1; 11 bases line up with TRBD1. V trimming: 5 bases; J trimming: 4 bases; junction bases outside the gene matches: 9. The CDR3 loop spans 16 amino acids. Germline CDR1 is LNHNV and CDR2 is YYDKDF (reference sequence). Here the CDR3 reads CATSGWLGTGGTEAFF. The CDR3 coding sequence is TGTGCCACCAGCGGATGGCTGGGGACAGGGGGCACTGAAGCTTTCTTT.

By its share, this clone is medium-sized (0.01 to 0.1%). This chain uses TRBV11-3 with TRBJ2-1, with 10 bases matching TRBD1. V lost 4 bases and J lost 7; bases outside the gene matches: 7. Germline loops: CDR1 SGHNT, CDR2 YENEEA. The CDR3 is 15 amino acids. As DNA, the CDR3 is TGTGCCAGCAGCTCCGGGACAGGGGTCTCTAATGAGCAGTTCTTC. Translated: CASSSGTGVSNEQFF.

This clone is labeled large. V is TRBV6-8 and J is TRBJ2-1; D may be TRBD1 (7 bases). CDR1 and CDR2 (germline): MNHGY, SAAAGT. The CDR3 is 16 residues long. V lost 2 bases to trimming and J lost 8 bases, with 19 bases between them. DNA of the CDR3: TGTGCCAGCAGTTACCTCCCAGGGGGGATTGCCGATGAGCAGTTCTTC. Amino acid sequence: CASSYLPGGIADEQFF.

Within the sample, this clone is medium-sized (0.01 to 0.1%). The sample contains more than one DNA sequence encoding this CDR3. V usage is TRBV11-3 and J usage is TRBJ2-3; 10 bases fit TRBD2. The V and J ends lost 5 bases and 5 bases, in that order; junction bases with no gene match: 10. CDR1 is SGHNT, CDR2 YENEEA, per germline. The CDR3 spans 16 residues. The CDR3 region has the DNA TGTGCCAGCAGCCGGACTAGCGGAGGAAAGGGAGATACGCAGTATTTT. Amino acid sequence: CASSRTSGGKGDTQYF.

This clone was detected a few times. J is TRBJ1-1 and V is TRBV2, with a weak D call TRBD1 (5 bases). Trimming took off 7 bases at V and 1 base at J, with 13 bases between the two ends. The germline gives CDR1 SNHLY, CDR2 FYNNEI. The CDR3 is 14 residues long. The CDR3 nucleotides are TGTGCCAGCAATTTCAAGGGGCCGAACACTGAAGCTTTCTTT. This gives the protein CASNFKGPNTEAFF. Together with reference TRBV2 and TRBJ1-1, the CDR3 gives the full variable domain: EPEVTQTPSHQVTQMGQEVILRCVPISNHLYFYWYRQILGQKVEFLVSFYNNEISEKSEIFDDQFSVERPDGSNFTLKIRSTKLEDSAMYFCASNFKGPNTEAFFGQGTRLTVV.

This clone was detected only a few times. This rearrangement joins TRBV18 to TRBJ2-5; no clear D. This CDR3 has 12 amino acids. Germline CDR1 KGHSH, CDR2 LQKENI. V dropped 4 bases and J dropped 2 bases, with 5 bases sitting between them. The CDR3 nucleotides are TGTGCCAGCTCACTACTACAAGAGACCCAGTACTTC. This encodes CASSLLQETQYF.

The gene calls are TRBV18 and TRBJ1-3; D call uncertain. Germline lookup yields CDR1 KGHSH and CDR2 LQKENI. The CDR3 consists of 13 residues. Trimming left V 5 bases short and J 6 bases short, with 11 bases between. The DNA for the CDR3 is TGTGCCAGCTCAAATACCGAGGAAAACACCATATATTTT. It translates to CASSNTEENTIYF.

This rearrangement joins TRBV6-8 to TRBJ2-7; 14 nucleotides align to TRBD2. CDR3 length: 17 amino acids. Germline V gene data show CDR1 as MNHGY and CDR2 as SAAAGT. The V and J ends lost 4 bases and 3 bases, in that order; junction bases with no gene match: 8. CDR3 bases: TGTGCCAGCAGTTCCGGGACTAGCGGGAGAGCCTTCTACGAGCAGTACTTC. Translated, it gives CASSSGTSGRAFYEQYF.

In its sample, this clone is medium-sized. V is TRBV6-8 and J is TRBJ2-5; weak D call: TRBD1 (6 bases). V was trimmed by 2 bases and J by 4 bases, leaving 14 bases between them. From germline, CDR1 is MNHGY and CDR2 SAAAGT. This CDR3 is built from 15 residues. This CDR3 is CASSYSRGGSETQYF. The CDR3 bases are TGTGCCAGCAGTTACAGTCGAGGGGGATCAGAGACCCAGTACTTC.

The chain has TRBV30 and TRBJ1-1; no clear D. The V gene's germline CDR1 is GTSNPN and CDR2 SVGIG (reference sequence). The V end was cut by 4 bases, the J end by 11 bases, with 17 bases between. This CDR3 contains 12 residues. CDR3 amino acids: CAWKKVAEGAFF. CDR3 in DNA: TGTGCCTGGAAAAAGGTCGCCGAAGGGGCTTTCTTT.

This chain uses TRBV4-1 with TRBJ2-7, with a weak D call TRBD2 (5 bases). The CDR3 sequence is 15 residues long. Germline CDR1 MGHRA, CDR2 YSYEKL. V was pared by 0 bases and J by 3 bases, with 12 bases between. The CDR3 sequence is CASSQERGQNYEQYF. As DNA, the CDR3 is TGCGCCAGCAGCCAAGAAAGAGGGCAGAACTACGAGCAGTACTTC.

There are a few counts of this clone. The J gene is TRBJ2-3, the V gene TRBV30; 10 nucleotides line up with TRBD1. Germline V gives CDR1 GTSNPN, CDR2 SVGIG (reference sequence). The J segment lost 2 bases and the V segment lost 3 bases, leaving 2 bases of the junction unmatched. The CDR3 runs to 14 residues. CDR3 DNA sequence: TGTGCCTGGAGCGACAGGGGGCCCACAGATACGCAGTATTTT. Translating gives CAWSDRGPTDTQYF.

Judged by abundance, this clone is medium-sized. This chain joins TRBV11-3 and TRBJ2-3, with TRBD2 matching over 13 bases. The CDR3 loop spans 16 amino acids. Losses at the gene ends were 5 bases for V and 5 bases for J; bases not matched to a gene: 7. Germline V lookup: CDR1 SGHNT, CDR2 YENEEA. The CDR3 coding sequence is TGTGCCAGCAGCCGGACTAGCGGGAGTTTTAGAGATACGCAGTATTTT. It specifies CASSRTSGSFRDTQYF.

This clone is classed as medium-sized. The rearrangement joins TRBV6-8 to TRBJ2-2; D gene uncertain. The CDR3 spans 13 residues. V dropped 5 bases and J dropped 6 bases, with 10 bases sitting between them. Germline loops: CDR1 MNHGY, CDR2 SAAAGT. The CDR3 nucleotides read TGTGCCAGCAGTGCGTCATCAGCCGGGGAGCTGTTTTTT. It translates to CASSASSAGELFF.

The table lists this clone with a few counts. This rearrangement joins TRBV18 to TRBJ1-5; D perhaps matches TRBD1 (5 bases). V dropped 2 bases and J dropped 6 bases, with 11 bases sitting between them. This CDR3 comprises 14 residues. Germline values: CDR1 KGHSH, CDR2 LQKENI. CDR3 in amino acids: CASSPDSGSQPQHF. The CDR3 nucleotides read TGTGCCAGCTCACCAGACAGTGGGAGTCAGCCCCAGCATTTT.

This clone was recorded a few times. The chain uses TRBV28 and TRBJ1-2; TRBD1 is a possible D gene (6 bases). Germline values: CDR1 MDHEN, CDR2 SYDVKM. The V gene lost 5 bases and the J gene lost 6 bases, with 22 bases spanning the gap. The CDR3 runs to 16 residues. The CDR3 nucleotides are TGTGCCAGCAGTCATGGGGGCTCGGCGACTTCGAATGGCTACACCTTC. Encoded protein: CASSHGGSATSNGYTF.